These 2 T cell receptor beta chains originate from one sample sequenced in a study of T-cell reconstitution after alpha-beta-depleted transplantation in children. Unique molecular identifiers were used in preparing the TCRbeta library. TCRdb re-called the PCR reads with MiXCR, one entry per CDR3 protein. The sample shows about 200,000 distinct CDR3 sequences, approximately 6.8% of them seen only once. Specimen: PBMCs, collected before TCRalphabeta/CD19-depleted stem cell transplant. Receptors originate from a girl under three years old with combined immunodeficiency, due to receive a stem cell transplant.

The table lists this clonotype with many counts. V is TRBV12-3 or TRBV12-4 and J is TRBJ1-1; D not certain. Trimming took 1 base from V and 1 from J, leaving 4 bases between them. The CDR3 is made up of 13 amino acids. The CDR3 loop is CASSLGPNTEAFF. CDR3 coding DNA: TGTGCCAGCAGTTTAGGGCCGAACACTGAAGCTTTCTTT.

This clonotype was seen repeatedly, ten times or more. The genes are TRBV29-1 and TRBJ1-1; D may be TRBD1 (5 bases). The V end lost 3 bases, the J end lost 5 bases, and 16 bases lay between the germline ends. The CDR3 covers 14 residues. CDR1 is SQVTM, CDR2 ANQGSEA, per germline. This CDR3 is CSVEASRGGTEAFF. CDR3 in DNA: TGCAGCGTTGAGGCGAGTCGGGGGGGTACTGAAGCTTTCTTT.